This TCR beta chain was found in a study of naive and memory T cell subsets. CD4+ T cell IFNgamma after overnight CMV lysate exposure gave donor CMV status. This CDR3 has 13 amino acids. Trimming pared 5 bases from V and 6 bases from J, leaving 13 bases between. The germline CDR1 and CDR2 sequences are MNHEY and SMNVEV (reference sequence). Both TRBC1 and TRBC2 were covered by a beta constant-region primer of two equimolar oligonucleotides. TCRdb redid the calling of the UMI-ligation and nested PCR reads with MiXCR, one entry per CDR3 protein. The sample contains about 80,000 distinct CDR3 sequences, about 12% of which appear only once.

The material sequenced was central memory CD4+ T cells from blood. The receptor comes from a human donor in good health. The chain recombines TRBV27 with TRBJ1-1; D is perhaps TRBD1 (5 bases). The CDR3 sequence is CASSLNMGAEAFF. DNA for the CDR3: TGTGCCAGCAGTCTAAACATGGGGGCTGAAGCTTTCTTT.